Each of the 26 T cell receptor beta chains below was sequenced from the same sample in a study of T cell responses to AZD1222 COVID-19 vaccine. Clones were sequenced by immunoSEQ multiplex PCR, and TCRdb holds only the in-frame ones, with some missing. The table records over 85,000 clones, around 89% of them present only once. This sample comprised peripheral blood, obtained on day 0 of AZD1222 vaccination. The receptors were gathered from an adult in good health.

The V and J genes are TRBV18 and TRBJ2-1; D may be TRBD2 (7 bases). CDR1 is KGHSH, CDR2 LQKENI, per germline. Deletions cut 8 bases from V and 5 bases from J, with 16 bases between. The length of the CDR3 is 14 residues. CDR3 sequence (DNA): TGTGCCAGCAACAGGGAGGGACCCCACAATGAGCAGTTCTTC. Protein product: CASNREGPHNEQFF.

This chain links TRBV5-1 with TRBJ2-1, with 8 nucleotides matching TRBD1. V lost 4 bases to trimming and J lost 2 bases; unmatched junction nucleotides: 2. CDR1 and CDR2 from the germline V gene are SGHRS and YFSETQ. The CDR3 extends over 14 amino acids. DNA of the CDR3: TGCGCCAGCAGCCTGGACAGGGCCTACAATGAGCAGTTCTTC. This encodes CASSLDRAYNEQFF.

The V and J genes are TRBV5-1 and TRBJ2-7, with 8 bases matching TRBD1. The CDR3 covers 14 residues. CDR1 and CDR2 from the germline V gene are SGHRS and YFSETQ. Trimming took 4 bases from V and 7 from J; bases not matched to a gene: 10. As DNA, the CDR3 is TGCGCCAGCAGCCCCGGGACAGGTCCTGGAGAGCAGTACTTC. Translated, it gives CASSPGTGPGEQYF.

The genes are TRBV7-9 and TRBJ1-1; no clear D. CDR1 and CDR2 from the germline V gene are SEHNR and FQNEAQ (reference sequence). The V end was cut by 5 bases, the J end by 2 bases, with 12 bases between. CDR3 length: 14 residues. This CDR3 reads CASSNPSKNTEAFF. In nucleotides, the CDR3 is TGTGCCAGCAGCAACCCGAGCAAAAACACTGAAGCTTTCTTT.

The chain joins TRBV12-3 or TRBV12-4 to TRBJ1-2, with D maybe TRBD1 (5 bases). V lost 6 bases to trimming and J lost 8 bases, with 13 bases between them. The CDR3 has 12 residues. DNA for the CDR3: TGTGCCAGCAGCCTAGACAGTAGCGGCTACACCTTC. Translated: CASSLDSSGYTF.

The chain is built from TRBV19 and TRBJ1-5; D is uncertain. V lost 3 bases and J lost 8, with 11 bases in between. In germline, CDR1 is LNHDA, CDR2 SQIVND (reference sequence). CDR3 length: 13 amino acids. The CDR3 bases are TGTGCCAGTAGTATCTCCTCGGCGGAGCCCCAGCATTTT. Encoded protein: CASSISSAEPQHF.

The V and J genes are TRBV6-1 and TRBJ2-2; no definite D call. This CDR3 contains 13 residues. V was trimmed by 3 bases and J by 5 bases, leaving 7 bases between them. The germline CDR1 and CDR2 sequences are MNHNS and SASEGT. The CDR3 reads CASSEAHTGELFF. The CDR3 DNA reads TGTGCCAGCAGTGAGGCACATACCGGGGAGCTGTTTTTT.

The chain combines TRBV5-1 with TRBJ2-6; 7 bases align to TRBD1. Germline V gene sequence: CDR1 SGHRS, CDR2 YFSETQ. V lost 4 bases to trimming and J lost 1 base; unmatched junction nucleotides: 14. CDR3 length: 19 residues. The CDR3 region has the DNA TGCGCCAGCAGCCGACGTTCCCAGGGGGTGGCTTCTGGGGCCAACGTCCTGACTTTC. Its translation: CASSRRSQGVASGANVLTF.

This clone occurred a few times. The chain uses TRBV29-1 and TRBJ2-7; D perhaps matches TRBD1 (6 bases). CDR3 length: 14 amino acids. Trimming removed 6 bases from V and 0 bases from J, with 15 bases in between. The germline V gene encodes CDR1 SQVTM and CDR2 ANQGSEA. The CDR3: CSVARQELSYEQYF. CDR3 bases: TGCAGCGTCGCCCGACAGGAGCTCTCCTACGAGCAGTACTTC.

This clone was picked up one time. The chain uses TRBV10-3 and TRBJ1-5; 7 positions match TRBD1. Trimming at V came to 10 bases and at J to 0 bases, leaving 12 bases not matched to a gene. Germline values: CDR1 ENHRY, CDR2 SYGVKD. This CDR3 spans 16 amino acids. CDR3 amino acids: CATQGSTGDSNQPQHF. For the CDR3, the DNA is TGTGCCACCCAGGGGAGTACAGGGGATAGCAATCAGCCCCAGCATTTT.

The chain combines TRBV5-1 with TRBJ1-1; D is unclear. The CDR3 sequence is 13 residues long. Germline CDR1 reads SGHRS; CDR2 reads YFSETQ. Trimming stripped 0 bases from V and 3 bases from J, with 6 bases between. The CDR3 sequence: CASSLVQYTEAFF. The CDR3 nucleotides are TGCGCCAGCAGCTTGGTACAATACACTGAAGCTTTCTTT.

The chain couples TRBV18 to TRBJ2-7, with D maybe TRBD2 (5 bases). The germline V gene encodes CDR1 KGHSH and CDR2 LQKENI. This CDR3 spans 15 amino acids. Trimming took 2 bases from V and 4 from J, leaving 15 bases between them. The CDR3 here is CASSPTNMGGYEQYF. In nucleotides, the CDR3 is TGTGCCAGCTCACCAACGAACATGGGCGGGTACGAGCAGTACTTC.

The sample holds a few counts of this clone. This chain joins TRBV4-1 and TRBJ2-1, with 9 bases lining up with TRBD2. This CDR3 is 17 amino acids long. Germline V gene lookup returns CDR1 MGHRA and CDR2 YSYEKL. V shed 1 base, J shed 5 bases, and the junction held 9 bases outside the gene matches. CDR3 DNA sequence: TGCGCCAGCAGCCAAGGTGATAGGGTAGCGGGAGACAATGAGCAGTTCTTC. The encoded protein is CASSQGDRVAGDNEQFF.

This clone was counted only a few times. The chain employs TRBV19 and TRBJ1-2; D perhaps matches TRBD1 (5 bases). Trimming cost V 6 bases and J 7 bases, with 18 bases left between them. There are 14 residues in the CDR3. Per the germline V gene, CDR1 is LNHDA and CDR2 is SQIVND (reference sequence). This CDR3 reads CASRDPGGPSGYTF. The CDR3 DNA is TGTGCCAGTAGAGACCCGGGGGGACCCTCTGGCTACACCTTC.

This chain joins TRBV5-5 and TRBJ2-2; D remains ambiguous. CDR1 is SGHKS and CDR2 is YYEKEE in the germline V gene (reference sequence). The CDR3 runs 16 residues. The ends were cut back, 1 base at V and 3 bases at J, with 13 bases in the middle. Written as DNA, the CDR3 is TGTGCCAGCAGCTTGAGTAGTACTTCGTACACCGGGGAGCTGTTTTTT. Its protein is CASSLSSTSYTGELFF.

This clone was seen just once. J is TRBJ2-3 and V is TRBV6-6; D possibly uses TRBD1 or TRBD2 (5 bases each). Germline V CDR1 and CDR2: MNHNY, SVGAGI (reference sequence). V lost 2 bases to trimming and J lost 0 bases, with 12 bases between them. The CDR3 contains 16 residues. CDR3 in amino acids: CASSYRGASSTDTQYF. CDR3 nucleotide sequence: TGTGCCAGCAGTTACCGAGGGGCATCTAGCACAGATACGCAGTATTTT.

The J gene is TRBJ2-1, the V gene TRBV6-5, with D tentatively TRBD2 (5 bases). The V end lost 2 bases, the J end lost 0 bases, and 8 bases lay between the germline ends. This CDR3 is 15 amino acids long. Germline CDR1 reads MNHEY; CDR2 reads SVGAGI. The CDR3 region has the DNA TGTGCCAGCAGTTACGCGGGTAGCTCCTACAATGAGCAGTTCTTC. This gives the protein CASSYAGSSYNEQFF.

The chain employs TRBV5-1 and TRBJ2-7; D is possibly TRBD1 or TRBD2 (5 bases each). Germline CDR1 is SGHRS and CDR2 is YFSETQ. The ends were cut back, 4 bases at V and 5 bases at J, with 10 bases in the middle. The CDR3 sequence is 12 residues long. This CDR3 is CASSPRDHEQYF. The CDR3 bases are TGCGCCAGCAGCCCCAGGGACCACGAGCAGTACTTC. The full variable domain, completed using reference TRBV5-1 and TRBJ2-7, is KAGVTQTPRYLIKTRGQQVTLSCSPISGHRSVSWYQQTPGQGLQFLFEYFSETQRNKGNFPGRFSGRQFSNSRSEMNVSTLELGDSALYLCASSPRDHEQYFGPGTRLTVT.

The table lists this clone with a few counts. The CDR3 protein is CAWSPQGWSPLHF. In nucleotides, the CDR3 is TGTGCCTGGAGTCCACAGGGATGGTCACCCCTCCACTTT. V gene TRBV30 combines with J gene TRBJ1-6, with a tentative D call TRBD1 (6 bases). This CDR3 region has 13 residues. Trimming pared 2 bases from V and 10 bases from J, leaving 12 bases between. Germline CDR1 reads GTSNPN; CDR2 reads SVGIG (reference sequence).

This chain connects TRBV19 to TRBJ1-5; D remains ambiguous. CDR3 size: 15 residues. The V end lost 8 bases, the J end lost 0 bases, and 14 bases lay between the germline ends. CDR1 and CDR2 (germline): LNHDA, SQIVND (reference sequence). CDR3 region: CASSSLHSSNQPQHF. The DNA for the CDR3 is TGTGCCAGTTCCTCCTTACATTCTAGCAATCAGCCCCAGCATTTT.

This clone was seen a few times. The chain employs TRBV19 and TRBJ1-5; possible D gene TRBD1, 6 bases. V was cut by 7 bases and J by 0 bases, with 10 bases left in between. Germline V CDR1 and CDR2: LNHDA, SQIVND (reference sequence). The CDR3 extends over 14 amino acids. The CDR3 DNA reads TGTGCCAGTAACAGGGTGGGTAGCAATCAGCCCCAGCATTTT. Its translation is CASNRVGSNQPQHF. The full variable domain, completed using reference TRBV19 and TRBJ1-5, is DGGITQSPKYLFRKEGQNVTLSCEQNLNHDAMYWYRQDPGQGLRLIYYSQIVNDFQKGDIAEGYSVSREKKESFPLTVTSAQKNPTAFYLCASNRVGSNQPQHFGDGTRLSIL.

The rearrangement joins TRBV5-1 to TRBJ1-1; D possibly corresponds to TRBD1 (5 bases). V lost 1 base and J lost 1, with 8 bases in between. The CDR3 contains 14 residues. Germline CDR1 reads SGHRS; CDR2 reads YFSETQ. This CDR3 is CASSLWGSNTEAFF. DNA for the CDR3: TGCGCCAGCAGCTTGTGGGGGTCGAACACTGAAGCTTTCTTT.

V and J are TRBV7-9 and TRBJ2-7, with 10 nucleotides matching TRBD1. V trimming: 1 base; J trimming: 6 bases; junction bases outside the gene matches: 3. Germline loops: CDR1 SEHNR, CDR2 FQNEAQ (reference sequence). The CDR3 has 14 residues. The CDR3 coding sequence is TGTGCCAGCAGCTTAGGGGGGACAGGGGTCGAGCAGTACTTC. This encodes CASSLGGTGVEQYF.

The chain recombines TRBV5-4 with TRBJ2-7; TRBD1 might be the D (6 bases). Germline V gene lookup returns CDR1 SGHNT and CDR2 YYREEE (reference sequence). V was shortened by 2 bases and J by 2 bases, with 8 bases between the two germline ends. The CDR3 runs to 13 residues. CDR3 in DNA: TGTGCCAGCAGCTTACAGGGAACCTACGAGCAGTACTTC. This sequence encodes CASSLQGTYEQYF.

The rearrangement joins TRBV14 to TRBJ1-2; D not resolved. This CDR3 contains 11 residues. Germline CDR1 SGHDN, CDR2 FVKESK. The germline V and J ends were trimmed by 3 bases and 7 bases, with 6 bases remaining between them. The CDR3 loop reads CASSQTGGYTF. The CDR3 DNA follows: TGTGCCAGCAGCCAGACCGGTGGCTACACCTTC.

The genes are TRBV29-1 and TRBJ2-2, with 9 bases fitting TRBD1. V gave up 7 bases and J gave up 6 bases; unmatched junction bases: 9. CDR3 length equals 14 residues. Germline V gene data show CDR1 as SQVTM and CDR2 as ANQGSEA. The CDR3 nucleotides are TGCAGCGCAGAGGGACAGGGAGTAGCCGGGGAGCTGTTTTTT. Encoded protein: CSAEGQGVAGELFF.